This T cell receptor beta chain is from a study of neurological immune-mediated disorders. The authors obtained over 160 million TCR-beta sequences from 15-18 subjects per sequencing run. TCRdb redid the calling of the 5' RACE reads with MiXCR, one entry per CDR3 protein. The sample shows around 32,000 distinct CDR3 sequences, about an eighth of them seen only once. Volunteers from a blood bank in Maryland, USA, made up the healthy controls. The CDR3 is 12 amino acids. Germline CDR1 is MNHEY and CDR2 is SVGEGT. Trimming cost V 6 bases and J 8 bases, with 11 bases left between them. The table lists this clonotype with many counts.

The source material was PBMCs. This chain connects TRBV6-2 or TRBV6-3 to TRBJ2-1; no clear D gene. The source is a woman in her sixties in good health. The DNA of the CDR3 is TGTGCCAGCAGACCCCGAACCTATGAGCAGTTCTTC. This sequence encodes CASRPRTYEQFF.